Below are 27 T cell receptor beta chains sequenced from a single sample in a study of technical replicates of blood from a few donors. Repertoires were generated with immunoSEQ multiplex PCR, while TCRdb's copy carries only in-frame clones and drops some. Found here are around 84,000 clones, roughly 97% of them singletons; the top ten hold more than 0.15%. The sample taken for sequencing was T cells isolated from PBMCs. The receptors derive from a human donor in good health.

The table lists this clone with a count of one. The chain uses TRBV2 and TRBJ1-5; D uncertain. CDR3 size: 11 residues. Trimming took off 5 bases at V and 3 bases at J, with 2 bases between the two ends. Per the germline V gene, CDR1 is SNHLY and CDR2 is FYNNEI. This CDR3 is CASSYNQPQHF. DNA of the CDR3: TGTGCCAGCAGTTACAATCAGCCCCAGCATTTT.

The CDR3 DNA reads as TGTGCCATCCGGGACAGGGGTTTTAAAAAACTGTTTTTT. Its protein product is CAIRDRGFKKLFF. The chain combines TRBV28 with TRBJ1-4; 10 positions agree with TRBD1. This CDR3 contains 13 residues. After removal of 10 bases from V and 9 bases from J, the junction contained 8 bases not matched to a gene. The germline gives CDR1 MDHEN, CDR2 SYDVKM. The full variable domain, completed using reference TRBV28 and TRBJ1-4, is DVKVTQSSRYLVKRTGEKVFLECVQDMDHENMFWYRQDPGLGLRLIYFSYDVKMKEKGDIPEGYSVSREKKERFSLILESASTNQTSMYLCAIRDRGFKKLFFGSGTQLSVL.

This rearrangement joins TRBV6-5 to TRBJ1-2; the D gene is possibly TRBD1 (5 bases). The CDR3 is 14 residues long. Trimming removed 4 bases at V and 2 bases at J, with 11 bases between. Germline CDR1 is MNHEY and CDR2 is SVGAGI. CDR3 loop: CASSLARENYGYTF. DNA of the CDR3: TGTGCCAGCAGTTTGGCCAGGGAAAACTATGGCTACACCTTC.

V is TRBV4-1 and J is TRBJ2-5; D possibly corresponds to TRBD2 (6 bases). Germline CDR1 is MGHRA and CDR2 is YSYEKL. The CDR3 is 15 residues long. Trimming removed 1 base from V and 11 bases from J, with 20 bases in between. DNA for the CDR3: TGCGCCAGCAGCCAAGTTGGGAGAGGGCCGGGGGAGCAGTACTTC. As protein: CASSQVGRGPGEQYF.

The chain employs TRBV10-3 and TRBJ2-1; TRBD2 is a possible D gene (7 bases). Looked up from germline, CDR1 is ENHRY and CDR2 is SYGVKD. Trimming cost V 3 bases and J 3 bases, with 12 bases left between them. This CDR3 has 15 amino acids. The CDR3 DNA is TGTGCCATCAGTGAAGGGGGAGGGGTCTACAATGAGCAGTTCTTC. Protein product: CAISEGGGVYNEQFF.

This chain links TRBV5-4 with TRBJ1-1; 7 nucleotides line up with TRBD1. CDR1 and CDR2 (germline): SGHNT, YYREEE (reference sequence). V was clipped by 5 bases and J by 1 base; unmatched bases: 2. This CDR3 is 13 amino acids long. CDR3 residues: CASSKGANTEAFF. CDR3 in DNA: TGTGCCAGCAGTAAGGGGGCGAACACTGAAGCTTTCTTT.

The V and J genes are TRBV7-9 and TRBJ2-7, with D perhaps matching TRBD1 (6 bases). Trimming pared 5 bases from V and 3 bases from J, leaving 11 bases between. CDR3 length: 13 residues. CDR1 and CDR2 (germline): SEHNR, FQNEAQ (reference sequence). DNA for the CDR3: TGTGCCAGCAGCCACGGACAGATCTACGAGCAGTACTTC. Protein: CASSHGQIYEQYF. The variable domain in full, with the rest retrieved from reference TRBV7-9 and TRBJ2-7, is DTGVSQNPRHKITKRGQNVTFRCDPISEHNRLYWYRQTLGQGPEFLTYFQNEAQLEKSRLLSDRFSAERPKGSFSTLEIQRTEQGDSAMYLCASSHGQIYEQYFGPGTRLTVT.

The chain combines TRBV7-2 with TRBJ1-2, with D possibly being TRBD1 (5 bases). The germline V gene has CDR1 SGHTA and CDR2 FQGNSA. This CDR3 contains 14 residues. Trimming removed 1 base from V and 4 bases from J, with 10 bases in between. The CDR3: CASSLGQPVYGYTF. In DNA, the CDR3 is TGTGCCAGCAGCTTAGGACAGCCTGTCTATGGCTACACCTTC.

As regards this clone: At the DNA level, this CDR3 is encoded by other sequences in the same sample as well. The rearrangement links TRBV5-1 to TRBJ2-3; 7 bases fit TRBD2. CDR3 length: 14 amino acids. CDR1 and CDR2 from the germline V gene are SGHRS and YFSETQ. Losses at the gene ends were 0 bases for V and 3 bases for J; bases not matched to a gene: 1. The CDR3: CASSLAGGTDTQYF. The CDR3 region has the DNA TGCGCCAGCAGCTTGGCCGGGGGGACAGATACGCAGTATTTT.

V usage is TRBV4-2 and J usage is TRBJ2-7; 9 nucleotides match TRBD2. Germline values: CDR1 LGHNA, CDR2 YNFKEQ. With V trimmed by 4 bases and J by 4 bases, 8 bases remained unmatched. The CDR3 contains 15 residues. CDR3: CASSRGIAGEYEQYF. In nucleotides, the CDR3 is TGTGCCAGCAGCCGAGGAATAGCGGGGGAGTACGAGCAGTACTTC.

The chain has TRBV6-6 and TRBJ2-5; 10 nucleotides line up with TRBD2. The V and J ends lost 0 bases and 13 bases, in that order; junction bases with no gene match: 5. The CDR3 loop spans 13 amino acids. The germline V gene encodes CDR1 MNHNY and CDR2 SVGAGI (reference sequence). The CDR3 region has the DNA TGTGCCAGCAGTTACTCACTAGCGGGACAGCGGTACTTC. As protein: CASSYSLAGQRYF.

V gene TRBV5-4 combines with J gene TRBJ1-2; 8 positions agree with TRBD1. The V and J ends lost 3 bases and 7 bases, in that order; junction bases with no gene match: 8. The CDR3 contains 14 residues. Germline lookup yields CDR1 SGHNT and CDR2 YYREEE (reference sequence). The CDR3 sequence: CASSYTDRGRGYTF. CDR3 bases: TGTGCCAGCAGCTACACCGACAGGGGACGTGGCTACACCTTC.

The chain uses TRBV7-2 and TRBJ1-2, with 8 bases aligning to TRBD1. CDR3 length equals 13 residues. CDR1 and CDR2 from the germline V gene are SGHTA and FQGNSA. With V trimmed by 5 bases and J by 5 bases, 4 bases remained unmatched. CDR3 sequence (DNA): TGTGCCAGCAGCCCCCGACAGGGGTATGGCTACACCTTC. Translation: CASSPRQGYGYTF. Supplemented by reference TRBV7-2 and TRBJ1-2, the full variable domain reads GAGVSQSPSNKVTEKGKDVELRCDPISGHTALYWYRQSLGQGLEFLIYFQGNSAPDKSGLPSDRFSAERTGGSVSTLTIQRTQQEDSAVYLCASSPRQGYGYTFGSGTRLTVV.

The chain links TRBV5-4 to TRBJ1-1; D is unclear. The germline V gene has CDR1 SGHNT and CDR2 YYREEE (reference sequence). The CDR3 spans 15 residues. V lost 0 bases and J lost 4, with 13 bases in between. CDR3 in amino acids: CASSLVGSGFTEAFF. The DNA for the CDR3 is TGTGCCAGCAGCTTGGTCGGCTCGGGGTTCACTGAAGCTTTCTTT. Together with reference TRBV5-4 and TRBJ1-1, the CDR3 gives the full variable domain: ETGVTQSPTHLIKTRGQQVTLRCSSQSGHNTVSWYQQALGQGPQFIFQYYREEENGRGNFPPRFSGLQFPNYSSELNVNALELDDSALYLCASSLVGSGFTEAFFGQGTRLTVV.

CDR3 region: CASSEDGANTEAFF. In DNA form, the CDR3 reads TGTGCCAGCAGTGAAGACGGAGCGAACACTGAAGCTTTCTTT. The chain links TRBV2 to TRBJ1-1; D not certain. Looked up from germline, CDR1 is SNHLY and CDR2 is FYNNEI. V lost 1 base and J 1 base, leaving 7 bases between the germline ends. The CDR3 consists of 14 residues.

CDR3 residues: CASSLYRGPGGDYGYTF. CDR3 DNA: TGTGCCAGCAGTTTATACAGGGGGCCAGGAGGCGATTATGGCTACACCTTC. This sequence joins TRBV27 and TRBJ1-2, with TRBD1 matching 9 bases. Trimming cost V 1 base and J 5 bases; bases outside gene matches: 11. Germline CDR1 reads MNHEY; CDR2 reads SMNVEV (reference sequence). The CDR3 has 17 residues.

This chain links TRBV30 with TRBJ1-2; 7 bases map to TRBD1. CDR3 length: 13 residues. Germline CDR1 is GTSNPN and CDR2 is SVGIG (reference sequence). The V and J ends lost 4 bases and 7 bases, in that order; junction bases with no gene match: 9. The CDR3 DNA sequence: TGTGCCTGGATGGACAGGCGCTTCGGTGGCTACACCTTC. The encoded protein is CAWMDRRFGGYTF.

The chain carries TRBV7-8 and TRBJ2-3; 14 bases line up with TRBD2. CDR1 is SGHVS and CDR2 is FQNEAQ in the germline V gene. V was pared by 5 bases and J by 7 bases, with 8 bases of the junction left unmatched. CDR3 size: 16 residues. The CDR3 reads CASSLGTSGGGYTQYF. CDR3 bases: TGTGCCAGCAGCCTGGGGACTAGCGGGGGAGGTTATACGCAGTATTTT.

Here the CDR3 DNA reads TGTGCCAGCAGCTTATTTATCCAGAATGAGCAGTTCTTC. It yields the protein CASSLFIQNEQFF. V gene TRBV7-6 combines with J gene TRBJ2-1; D call uncertain. The germline V gene has CDR1 SGHVS and CDR2 FNYEAQ. Deletions cut 2 bases from V and 7 bases from J, with 9 bases between. CDR3 length: 13 residues.

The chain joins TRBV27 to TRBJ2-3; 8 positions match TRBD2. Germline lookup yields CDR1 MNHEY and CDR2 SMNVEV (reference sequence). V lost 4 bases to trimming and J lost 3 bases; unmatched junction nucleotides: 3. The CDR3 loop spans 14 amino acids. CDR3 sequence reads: CASSSLAVTDTQYF. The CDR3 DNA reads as TGTGCCAGCAGTTCACTAGCGGTTACAGATACGCAGTATTTT.

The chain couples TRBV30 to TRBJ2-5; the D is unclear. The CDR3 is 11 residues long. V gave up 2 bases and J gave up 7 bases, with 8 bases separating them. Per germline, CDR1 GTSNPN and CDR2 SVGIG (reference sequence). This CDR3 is CAWSSPRTQYF. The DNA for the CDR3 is TGTGCCTGGAGTTCCCCCCGGACCCAGTACTTC.

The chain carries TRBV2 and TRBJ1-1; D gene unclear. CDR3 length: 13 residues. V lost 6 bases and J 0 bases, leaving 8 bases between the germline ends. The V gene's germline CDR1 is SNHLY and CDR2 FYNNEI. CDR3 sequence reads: CASRTDLNTEAFF. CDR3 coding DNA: TGTGCCAGCAGAACAGACCTGAACACTGAAGCTTTCTTT.

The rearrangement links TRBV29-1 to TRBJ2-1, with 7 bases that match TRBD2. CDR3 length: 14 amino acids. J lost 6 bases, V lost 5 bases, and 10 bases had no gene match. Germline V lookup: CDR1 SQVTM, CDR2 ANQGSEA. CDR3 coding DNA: TGCAGCGTTCAGCGGGGCTACACAATCAATGAGCAGTTCTTC. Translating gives CSVQRGYTINEQFF.

The CDR3 loop reads CATQTGDGEKLFF. The CDR3 DNA follows: TGTGCCACCCAGACAGGGGATGGGGAAAAACTGTTTTTT. The chain carries TRBV28 and TRBJ1-4; 8 nucleotides line up with TRBD1. Trimming at V came to 10 bases and at J to 8 bases, leaving 9 bases not matched to a gene. The germline V gene encodes CDR1 MDHEN and CDR2 SYDVKM. The CDR3 spans 13 residues.

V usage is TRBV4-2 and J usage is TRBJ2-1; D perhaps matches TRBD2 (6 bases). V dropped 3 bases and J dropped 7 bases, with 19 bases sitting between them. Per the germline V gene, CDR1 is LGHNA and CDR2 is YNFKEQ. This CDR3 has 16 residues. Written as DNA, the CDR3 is TGTGCCAGCAGCCAGGCCCGGGTTAGCGGTCTAAATGAGCAGTTCTTC. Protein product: CASSQARVSGLNEQFF.

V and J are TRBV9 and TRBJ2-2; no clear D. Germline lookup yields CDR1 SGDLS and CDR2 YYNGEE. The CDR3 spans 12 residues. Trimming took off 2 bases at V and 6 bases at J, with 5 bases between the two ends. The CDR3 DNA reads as TGTGCCAGCAGCGTCTTTTCCGGGGAGCTGTTTTTT. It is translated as CASSVFSGELFF.

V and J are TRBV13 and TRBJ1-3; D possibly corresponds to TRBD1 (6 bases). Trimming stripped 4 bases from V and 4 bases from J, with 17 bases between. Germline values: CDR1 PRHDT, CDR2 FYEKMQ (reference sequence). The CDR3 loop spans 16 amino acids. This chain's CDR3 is CASSSLGGLLGNTIYF. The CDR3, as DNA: TGTGCCAGCAGCTCCCTCGGGGGGCTGTTAGGAAACACCATATATTTT.